This record concerns one T cell receptor beta chain sequence. Antigen specificity is unknown. The data stem from a study of lymphopenia after photon versus proton radiotherapy. Germline trimming cut 4 bases from V and 1 base from J; bases unmatched to any gene: 4. The CDR3 is 15 amino acids. CDR1 is SGHTA and CDR2 is FQGNSA in the germline V gene. General observations from the study: After lymphocyte nadir, photon-treated repertoires showed oligoclonal expansion, especially CD8+ Temra. Better survival with proton therapy was suggested as possible, not demonstrated. A bigger post-nadir fall in TCR diversity correlated inversely with survival time in deceased patients.

This table comes from immunoSEQ multiplex PCR, and its TCRdb copy is limited to in-frame clones, with some not included. The sample includes about 58,000 clones, 65% to 85% seen only once; the top ten take around 2.2%. This chain connects TRBV7-2 to TRBJ2-3, with TRBD1 matching over 8 bases. This sequence was found in a man in his 60s with pancreatic cancer. The specimen comprised peripheral blood, sampled from a patient treated with proton-based radiotherapy. DNA of the CDR3: TGTGCCAGCAGCTCCGGGACAGGACGCACAGATACGCAGTATTTT. It codes for CASSSGTGRTDTQYF.